The rows below give T cell receptor beta chains drawn from one sample of a study of blood T cell repertoires in COVID-19. The table came from immunoSEQ multiplex PCR; TCRdb's copy has only in-frame clones and leaves some out. This sample has fewer than 100,000 clones; 90% occur once, and the top ten carry roughly 0.78%. The sequencing sample was made of peripheral blood. These receptors were taken from a woman older than 75 with acute or convalescent COVID-19. Both conserved end residues are part of each CDR3. A D gene is named only where the DNA matches it firmly. The size field is filled for only some rows; it gives once, few, many or a size class.

clone size: -; J gene: TRBJ1-2; D gene: -; V gene: TRBV18; CDR3 DNA: TGTGCCAGCTCGCCCGACAGCGCCCAGTTAAGCTATGGCTACACCTTC; CDR3 protein: CASSPDSAQLSYGYTF
clone size: -; J gene: TRBJ1-6; D gene: TRBD1; V gene: TRBV19; CDR3 DNA: TGTGCCAGTAGTATTAATTTGAACAGGGGTGAATCACCCCTCCACTTT; CDR3 protein: CASSINLNRGESPLHF
clone size: -; J gene: TRBJ1-5; D gene: TRBD1; V gene: TRBV2; CDR3 DNA: TGTGCCAGCAGTAGGGACAGAAGCAATCAGCCCCAGCATTTT; CDR3 protein: CASSRDRSNQPQHF
clone size: once; J gene: TRBJ2-3; D gene: -; V gene: TRBV21-1; CDR3 DNA: TGTGCCAGCAGCAAAGTCGGCCTAGCGGGGGGGATGGATACGCAGTATTTT; CDR3 protein: CASSKVGLAGGMDTQYF
clone size: -; J gene: TRBJ1-2; D gene: TRBD1; V gene: TRBV7-9; CDR3 DNA: TGTGCCAGCAGCCTGACAGGGGGGTTTGGCTACACCTTC; CDR3 protein: CASSLTGGFGYTF
clone size: -; J gene: TRBJ2-2; D gene: -; V gene: TRBV18; CDR3 DNA: TGTGCCAGCTCACCACTTACCGAGATCGCGGGGACCGGGGAGCTGTTTTTT; CDR3 protein: CASSPLTEIAGTGELFF
clone size: once; J gene: TRBJ2-1; D gene: -; V gene: TRBV25-1; CDR3 DNA: TGTGCCAGCAGTAGGTGGCAGGGAAAGTTCTTC; CDR3 protein: CASSRWQGKFF
clone size: -; J gene: TRBJ2-2; D gene: -; V gene: TRBV5-4; CDR3 DNA: TGTGCCAGCAGCTTAAGCGTGGAGAACACCGGGGAGCTGTTTTTT; CDR3 protein: CASSLSVENTGELFF
clone size: -; J gene: TRBJ1-2; D gene: TRBD1; V gene: TRBV13; CDR3 DNA: TGTGCCAGCAGCTCGACATTACAAGACAGGGGGAGAGGCTACACCTTC; CDR3 protein: CASSSTLQDRGRGYTF
clone size: -; J gene: TRBJ2-4; D gene: -; V gene: TRBV5-4; CDR3 DNA: TGTGCCAGCAGCTTGGAAGGTGGGAGAGCCAAAAACATTCAGTACTTC; CDR3 protein: CASSLEGGRAKNIQYF
clone size: few; J gene: TRBJ1-1; D gene: -; V gene: TRBV28; CDR3 DNA: TGTGCCAGCAGTTTATTCGCCGGACAGCTTGAAAGAGCTTTCTTT; CDR3 protein: CASSLFAGQLERAFF
clone size: -; J gene: TRBJ2-3; D gene: TRBD2; V gene: TRBV7-3; CDR3 DNA: TGTGCCAGCAGCTTATCTCTAGCGGGAAGGGGGGATACGCAGTATTTT; CDR3 protein: CASSLSLAGRGDTQYF
clone size: few; J gene: TRBJ1-5; D gene: -; V gene: TRBV24-1; CDR3 DNA: TGTGCCACCAGTGATAGCAGCGGTAGCAATCAGCCCCAGCATTTT; CDR3 protein: CATSDSSGSNQPQHF
clone size: -; J gene: TRBJ2-7; D gene: TRBD1; V gene: TRBV19; CDR3 DNA: TGTGCCAGTAGTAACGGACAGGCATTCTCCTACGAGCAGTACTTC; CDR3 protein: CASSNGQAFSYEQYF